A single sample is the source of the 21 T cell receptor beta chains below, sequenced in a study of T cell responses to AZD1222 COVID-19 vaccine. The data were produced by immunoSEQ multiplex PCR, yet TCRdb's version contains in-frame clones alone and is incomplete. The sample yields some 110,000 clones, around nine tenths seen once. The material sequenced was peripheral blood, taken 28 days after the second AZD1222 dose. The source of these receptors is an adult who received the AZD1222 COVID-19 vaccine.

The chain carries TRBV6-1 and TRBJ1-1; 7 bases fit TRBD1. Germline lookup yields CDR1 MNHNS and CDR2 SASEGT. The V gene end was trimmed by 4 bases and the J gene end by 0 bases; junction bases not matched to a gene: 11. The CDR3 covers 17 residues. CDR3 loop: CASSGVRGSFLNTEAFF. The CDR3 DNA reads as TGTGCCAGCAGTGGTGTCAGGGGGAGTTTCCTGAACACTGAAGCTTTCTTT.

This clone was observed a handful of times. The chain carries TRBV11-2 and TRBJ1-6; D possibly corresponds to TRBD1 (5 bases). This CDR3 region has 15 residues. CDR1 and CDR2 from the germline V gene are SGHAT and FQNNGV. The V and J ends lost 8 bases and 10 bases respectively, with 21 bases between them. The CDR3 DNA reads TGTGCCAGCCGGGGGGGAATTGGGATTAACTCACCCCTCCACTTT. It yields the protein CASRGGIGINSPLHF.

The chain uses TRBV30 and TRBJ1-5; D possibly corresponds to TRBD1 (6 bases). V lost 0 bases to trimming and J lost 0 bases, with 9 bases between them. In germline, CDR1 is GTSNPN, CDR2 SVGIG (reference sequence). The CDR3 is made up of 15 amino acids. The CDR3 region is CAWSVRTDSNQPQHF. The CDR3 DNA reads TGTGCCTGGAGTGTACGGACAGATAGCAATCAGCCCCAGCATTTT.

The chain has TRBV6-5 and TRBJ1-6; TRBD1 is a possible D gene (5 bases). Germline CDR1 reads MNHEY; CDR2 reads SVGAGI. The CDR3 length is 15 residues. V was trimmed by 8 bases and J by 12 bases, leaving 23 bases between them. CDR3 region: CASVEGGAVRGPLHF. The CDR3 DNA reads TGTGCCAGCGTCGAAGGTGGGGCCGTAAGGGGACCCCTCCACTTT.

V is TRBV6-2 or TRBV6-3 and J is TRBJ2-1; 7 bases align to TRBD2. Germline CDR1 MNHEY, CDR2 SVGEGT. V shed 4 bases, J shed 12 bases, and the junction held 6 bases outside the gene matches. The CDR3 is made up of 12 amino acids. CDR3 in DNA: TGTGCCAGCAGTTCGTGGGGGGGAGGGCAGTTCTTC. Encoded protein: CASSSWGGGQFF.

The chain has TRBV29-1 and TRBJ1-2; D is possibly TRBD1 (5 bases). This CDR3 comprises 13 residues. The ends were cut back, 4 bases at V and 14 bases at J, with 23 bases in the middle. Germline-derived CDR1 and CDR2 are SQVTM and ANQGSEA. The DNA for the CDR3 is TGCAGCGTTGTGGTAGCAGGGAATTATGATTGTACCTTC. Translating it yields CSVVVAGNYDCTF.

This chain joins TRBV27 and TRBJ2-5, with D unresolved. Per germline, CDR1 MNHEY and CDR2 SMNVEV (reference sequence). V lost 2 bases, J lost 5 bases, and 12 bases lay in between. This CDR3 is built from 14 residues. The chain's CDR3 is CASSLDTERETQYF. CDR3 DNA: TGTGCCAGCAGTTTAGATACCGAGAGGGAGACCCAGTACTTC.

The chain recombines TRBV2 with TRBJ1-3; possibly TRBD1 for D (5 bases). Trimming removed 6 bases from V and 3 bases from J, with 15 bases in between. CDR3 length: 15 amino acids. Germline V gives CDR1 SNHLY, CDR2 FYNNEI. CDR3 DNA: TGTGCCAGCAGCCAAGGACGGGGCCTTGGAAACACCATATATTTT. Its translation is CASSQGRGLGNTIYF. Looking up the rest from reference TRBV2 and TRBJ1-3 gives the full variable domain: EPEVTQTPSHQVTQMGQEVILRCVPISNHLYFYWYRQILGQKVEFLVSFYNNEISEKSEIFDDQFSVERPDGSNFTLKIRSTKLEDSAMYFCASSQGRGLGNTIYFGEGSWLTVV.

The V and J genes are TRBV14 and TRBJ2-3; TRBD2 agrees at 8 bases. The CDR3 is made up of 15 amino acids. Per germline, CDR1 SGHDN and CDR2 FVKESK. With 2 bases clipped from V and 7 bases from J, the junction kept 8 bases outside the gene matches. The chain's CDR3 is CASSQLTSGLHTQYF. CDR3 nucleotides: TGTGCCAGCAGCCAACTCACTAGCGGACTACATACGCAGTATTTT.

The chain combines TRBV11-2 with TRBJ1-1, with 9 bases that match TRBD1. With 4 bases clipped from V and 8 bases from J, the junction kept 8 bases outside the gene matches. Germline CDR1 reads SGHAT; CDR2 reads FQNNGV. The CDR3 has 14 amino acids. CDR3 loop: CASSWGQGSREAFF. The CDR3 nucleotides read TGTGCCAGCAGCTGGGGACAGGGTAGTCGGGAAGCTTTCTTT.

This chain joins TRBV12-5 and TRBJ1-1, with a tentative D call TRBD1 (5 bases). CDR1 LGHNT and CDR2 FRNRAP come from the germline V gene. Trimming left V 2 bases short and J 5 bases short, with 12 bases between. The CDR3 is made up of 14 amino acids. The CDR3 DNA sequence: TGTGCTAGTGGTTTGAACTCGGGGGTAACTGAAGCTTTCTTT. This codes for CASGLNSGVTEAFF.

The table lists this clone with a count of one. The V call is TRBV7-2, the J call TRBJ2-6; 8 bases map to TRBD1. Trimming took 2 bases from V and 1 from J; bases not matched to a gene: 10. Germline V gene lookup returns CDR1 SGHTA and CDR2 FQGNSA. The CDR3 runs to 19 residues. CDR3 residues: CASSLIGQGSPSGANVLTF. CDR3 nucleotides: TGTGCCAGCAGCTTAATAGGACAGGGATCACCTTCTGGGGCCAACGTCCTGACTTTC.

The CDR3 sequence: CSVDSANQPQHF. The CDR3 nucleotides read TGCAGCGTTGACTCCGCAAATCAGCCCCAGCATTTT. The V call is TRBV29-1, the J call TRBJ1-5, with unresolved D. The CDR3 is 12 residues long. V lost 3 bases and J 4 bases, leaving 7 bases between the germline ends. The germline CDR1 and CDR2 sequences are SQVTM and ANQGSEA. Full variable domain (missing parts from reference TRBV29-1 and TRBJ1-5): SAVISQKPSRDICQRGTSLTIQCQVDSQVTMMFWYRQQPGQSLTLIATANQGSEATYESGFVIDKFPISRPNLTFSTLTVSNMSPEDSSIYLCSVDSANQPQHFGDGTRLSIL.

The chain couples TRBV29-1 to TRBJ1-2; the match to TRBD1 covers 10 bases. The CDR3 loop spans 12 amino acids. V lost 7 bases to trimming and J lost 4 bases; unmatched junction nucleotides: 3. Germline V lookup: CDR1 SQVTM, CDR2 ANQGSEA. CDR3 protein: CSARQGAYGYTF. CDR3 DNA sequence: TGCAGCGCCCGACAGGGGGCCTATGGCTACACCTTC. Drawing the rest from reference TRBV29-1 and TRBJ1-2, the complete variable domain is SAVISQKPSRDICQRGTSLTIQCQVDSQVTMMFWYRQQPGQSLTLIATANQGSEATYESGFVIDKFPISRPNLTFSTLTVSNMSPEDSSIYLCSARQGAYGYTFGSGTRLTVV.

The chain links TRBV5-1 to TRBJ2-1; D gene unclear. This CDR3 has 12 amino acids. Trimming pared 5 bases from V and 9 bases from J, leaving 12 bases between. Germline V gene lookup returns CDR1 SGHRS and CDR2 YFSETQ. Here the CDR3 reads CASRAPPGEQFF. DNA of the CDR3: TGCGCCAGCAGGGCCCCACCAGGTGAGCAGTTCTTC.

The chain uses TRBV7-2 and TRBJ1-5, with TRBD1 matching 10 bases. The CDR3 extends over 14 amino acids. With 8 bases clipped from V and 10 bases from J, the junction kept 11 bases outside the gene matches. CDR1 SGHTA and CDR2 FQGNSA come from the germline V gene. The CDR3 reads CASRVGQGVSPQHF. The CDR3 DNA sequence: TGTGCCAGCCGCGTTGGACAGGGGGTAAGTCCCCAGCATTTT.

The chain joins TRBV5-5 to TRBJ1-3; no definite D call. Germline CDR1 SGHKS, CDR2 YYEKEE (reference sequence). CDR3 length: 16 amino acids. The germline V and J ends were trimmed by 0 bases and 0 bases, with 10 bases remaining between them. The CDR3 region has the DNA TGTGCCAGCAGCTTGGGACACGCGACCTCTGGAAACACCATATATTTT. This encodes CASSLGHATSGNTIYF.

Only a few counts were recorded for this clone. The V and J genes are TRBV19 and TRBJ2-1; 11 nucleotides agree with TRBD2. V gave up 7 bases and J gave up 3 bases; unmatched junction bases: 8. The CDR3 loop spans 16 amino acids. In germline, CDR1 is LNHDA, CDR2 SQIVND (reference sequence). In DNA, the CDR3 is TGTGCCAGTACCACCGGGACTAGCGGTTTCTACAATGAGCAGTTCTTC. This codes for CASTTGTSGFYNEQFF.

The chain links TRBV7-2 to TRBJ2-7; 14 nucleotides match TRBD2. CDR3 length: 15 amino acids. The junction had 0 bases not matched to a gene; V was cut back by 3 bases and J by 2 bases. Germline CDR1 reads SGHTA; CDR2 reads FQGNSA. The CDR3 region is CASSLTSGGAYEQYF. The DNA of the CDR3 is TGTGCCAGCAGCTTGACTAGCGGGGGGGCCTACGAGCAGTACTTC.

The chain combines TRBV4-3 with TRBJ2-5; TRBD1 aligns across 7 bases. V lost 2 bases, J lost 2 bases, and 5 bases stayed unmatched. Germline CDR1 is LGHNA and CDR2 is YSLEER. The CDR3 consists of 15 residues. The CDR3 here is CASSQRQGLQETQYF. In DNA, the CDR3 is TGCGCCAGCAGCCAACGACAGGGCCTTCAAGAGACCCAGTACTTC.

DNA for the CDR3: TGTGCCAGTAGGTGGCCAGGGGGAGACATTCAGTACTTC. Its translation is CASRWPGGDIQYF. The chain recombines TRBV19 with TRBJ2-4; 7 bases are a match to TRBD1. CDR1 and CDR2 from the germline V gene are LNHDA and SQIVND (reference sequence). With V trimmed by 6 bases and J by 8 bases, 7 bases remained unmatched. The CDR3 has 13 amino acids.